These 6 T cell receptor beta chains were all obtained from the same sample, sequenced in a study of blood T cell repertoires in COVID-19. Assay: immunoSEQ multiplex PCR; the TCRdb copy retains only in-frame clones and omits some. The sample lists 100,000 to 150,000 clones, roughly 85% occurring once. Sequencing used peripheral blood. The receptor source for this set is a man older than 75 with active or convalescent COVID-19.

The CDR3, as DNA: TGTGCCAGTAGTATGGTCAGGGGGCGTATAGATACGCAGTATTTT. This codes for CASSMVRGRIDTQYF. This chain connects TRBV19 to TRBJ2-3, with 8 nucleotides matching TRBD1. The CDR3 runs to 15 residues. Germline-derived CDR1 and CDR2 are LNHDA and SQIVND (reference sequence). V lost 3 bases and J lost 5; bases outside the gene matches: 7. The full variable domain, in which reference TRBV19 and TRBJ2-3 provide the parts outside the CDR3, is DGGITQSPKYLFRKEGQNVTLSCEQNLNHDAMYWYRQDPGQGLRLIYYSQIVNDFQKGDIAEGYSVSREKKESFPLTVTSAQKNPTAFYLCASSMVRGRIDTQYFGPGTRLTVL.

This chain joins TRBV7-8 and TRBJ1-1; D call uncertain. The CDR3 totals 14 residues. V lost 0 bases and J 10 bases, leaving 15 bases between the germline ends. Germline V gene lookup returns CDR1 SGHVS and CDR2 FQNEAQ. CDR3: CASSLALQALVAFF. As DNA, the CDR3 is TGTGCCAGCAGCTTAGCGCTGCAGGCGCTCGTAGCTTTCTTT.

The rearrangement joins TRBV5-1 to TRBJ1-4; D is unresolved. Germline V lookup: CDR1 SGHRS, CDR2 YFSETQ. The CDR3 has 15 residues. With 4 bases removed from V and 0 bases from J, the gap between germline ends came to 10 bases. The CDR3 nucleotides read TGCGCCAGCAGCCCTAACAGTGCAACTAATGAAAAACTGTTTTTT. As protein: CASSPNSATNEKLFF.

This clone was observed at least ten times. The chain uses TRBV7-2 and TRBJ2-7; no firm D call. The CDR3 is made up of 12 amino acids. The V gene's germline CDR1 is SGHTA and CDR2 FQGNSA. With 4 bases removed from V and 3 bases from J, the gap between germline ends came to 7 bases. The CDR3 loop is CASSSLDYEQYF. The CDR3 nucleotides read TGTGCCAGCAGCTCCCTAGACTACGAGCAGTACTTC. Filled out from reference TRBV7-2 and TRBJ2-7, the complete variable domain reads GAGVSQSPSNKVTEKGKDVELRCDPISGHTALYWYRQSLGQGLEFLIYFQGNSAPDKSGLPSDRFSAERTGGSVSTLTIQRTQQEDSAVYLCASSSLDYEQYFGPGTRLTVT.

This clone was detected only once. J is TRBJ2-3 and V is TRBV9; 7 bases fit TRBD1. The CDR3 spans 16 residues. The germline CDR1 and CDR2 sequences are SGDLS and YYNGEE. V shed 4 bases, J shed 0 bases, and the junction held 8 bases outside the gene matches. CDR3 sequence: CASSPGTAPSTDTQYF. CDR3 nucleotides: TGTGCCAGCAGCCCAGGGACAGCACCTAGCACAGATACGCAGTATTTT.

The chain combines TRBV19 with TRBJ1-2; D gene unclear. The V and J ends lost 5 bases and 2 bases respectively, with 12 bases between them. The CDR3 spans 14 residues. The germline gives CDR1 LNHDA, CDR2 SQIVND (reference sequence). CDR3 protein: CASSRQPGNYGYTF. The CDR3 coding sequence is TGTGCCAGTAGTCGACAACCTGGGAACTATGGCTACACCTTC.